Each of the 22 T cell receptor beta chains below was sequenced from the same sample in a study of blood T cell repertoires in COVID-19. Method: immunoSEQ multiplex PCR; TCRdb's copy keeps in-frame clones and lacks some. The top ten hold under 3.5% of the sample, which has around 170,000 clones, approximately 88% seen once. Sequencing was performed on peripheral blood. The receptor set was obtained from a woman between 55 and 75 years old with acute or convalescent COVID-19.

A single count supports this clone. The chain has TRBV4-1 and TRBJ2-7; possible D gene TRBD1, 6 bases. The CDR3 loop spans 15 amino acids. V lost 4 bases, J lost 0 bases, and 13 bases lay in between. Germline V gene data show CDR1 as MGHRA and CDR2 as YSYEKL. The CDR3 sequence: CASSPRSGVSYEQYF. CDR3 DNA sequence: TGCGCCAGCAGCCCCCGTTCAGGGGTCTCCTACGAGCAGTACTTC.

V usage is TRBV2 and J usage is TRBJ2-7, with 11 bases lining up with TRBD1. The junction had 11 bases not matched to a gene; V was cut back by 5 bases and J by 2 bases. The CDR3 totals 17 residues. CDR1 and CDR2 (germline): SNHLY, FYNNEI. This CDR3 reads CASSSPGQGGMAYEQYF. The CDR3 bases are TGTGCCAGCAGTTCACCGGGACAGGGGGGGATGGCCTACGAGCAGTACTTC.

This chain uses TRBV7-2 with TRBJ1-2, with 7 nucleotides matching TRBD1. The CDR3 extends over 12 amino acids. Germline V gene sequence: CDR1 SGHTA, CDR2 FQGNSA. With 4 bases clipped from V and 5 bases from J, the junction kept 1 base outside the gene matches. The CDR3 loop reads CASSSQGYGYTF. CDR3 DNA sequence: TGTGCCAGCAGCTCACAGGGGTATGGCTACACCTTC. Combining the CDR3 with reference TRBV7-2 and TRBJ1-2 gives the whole variable domain GAGVSQSPSNKVTEKGKDVELRCDPISGHTALYWYRQSLGQGLEFLIYFQGNSAPDKSGLPSDRFSAERTGGSVSTLTIQRTQQEDSAVYLCASSSQGYGYTFGSGTRLTVV.

J is TRBJ1-3 and V is TRBV5-1; D unresolved. V shed 4 bases and J shed 4 bases, with 12 bases lying between them. This CDR3 is built from 14 residues. CDR1 is SGHRS, CDR2 YFSETQ, per germline. CDR3 coding DNA: TGCGCCAGCAGCCGGGAGGGTGCCGGAAACACCATATATTTT. It is translated as CASSREGAGNTIYF. Full variable domain (missing parts from reference TRBV5-1 and TRBJ1-3): KAGVTQTPRYLIKTRGQQVTLSCSPISGHRSVSWYQQTPGQGLQFLFEYFSETQRNKGNFPGRFSGRQFSNSRSEMNVSTLELGDSALYLCASSREGAGNTIYFGEGSWLTVV.

The chain has TRBV7-9 and TRBJ1-2, with D possibly TRBD1 on 6 matching bases. Germline V lookup: CDR1 SEHNR, CDR2 FQNEAQ (reference sequence). The V end lost 5 bases, the J end lost 5 bases, and 15 bases lay between the germline ends. This CDR3 region has 14 residues. The CDR3 is CASSGTGITYGYTF. CDR3 bases: TGTGCCAGCAGCGGAACAGGGATCACGTATGGCTACACCTTC.

V usage is TRBV6-6 and J usage is TRBJ2-7, with TRBD2 matching 9 bases. Germline trimming cut 6 bases from V and 3 bases from J; bases unmatched to any gene: 9. The CDR3 runs to 15 residues. Germline-derived CDR1 and CDR2 are MNHNY and SVGAGI (reference sequence). CDR3 in DNA: TGTGCCAGCAGGTCAAGCGGGGGGCTCGGCTACGAGCAGTACTTC. Its protein product is CASRSSGGLGYEQYF.

The chain carries TRBV24-1 and TRBJ2-7, with 9 positions matching TRBD1. The CDR3 consists of 15 residues. The V gene end was trimmed by 5 bases and the J gene end by 2 bases; junction bases not matched to a gene: 6. Germline lookup yields CDR1 KGHDR and CDR2 SFDVKD. Here the CDR3 DNA reads TGTGCCACCAGTGCCAAGGACAGGGGACCCTACGAGCAGTACTTC. Translated, it gives CATSAKDRGPYEQYF.

The chain is built from TRBV7-2 and TRBJ2-2; the match to TRBD2 covers 7 bases. Germline V gene sequence: CDR1 SGHTA, CDR2 FQGNSA. V was pared by 5 bases and J by 9 bases, with 6 bases of the junction left unmatched. The CDR3 totals 13 residues. This chain's CDR3 is CASSRAGERELFF. CDR3 nucleotides: TGTGCCAGCAGCCGCGCGGGGGAACGGGAGCTGTTTTTT.

This chain connects TRBV6-5 to TRBJ2-7; 9 bases fit TRBD1. J was trimmed by 0 bases and V by 4 bases; bases with no gene match: 7. Germline loops: CDR1 MNHEY, CDR2 SVGAGI. This CDR3 region has 16 residues. Here the CDR3 reads CASSSVTGGGSYEQYF. CDR3 coding DNA: TGTGCCAGCAGTTCCGTAACAGGGGGCGGCTCCTACGAGCAGTACTTC.

This clone was detected once. The chain uses TRBV5-1 and TRBJ2-1, with D maybe TRBD2 (5 bases). V lost 0 bases and J 4 bases, leaving 11 bases between the germline ends. CDR3 size: 15 residues. Germline V CDR1 and CDR2: SGHRS, YFSETQ. CDR3 amino acids: CASSLERDPYNEQFF. CDR3 DNA sequence: TGCGCCAGCAGCTTGGAACGGGATCCGTACAATGAGCAGTTCTTC.

The V call is TRBV2, the J call TRBJ2-3, with 7 bases aligning to TRBD1. Germline V gives CDR1 SNHLY, CDR2 FYNNEI. With V trimmed by 5 bases and J by 2 bases, 7 bases remained unmatched. The CDR3 consists of 15 residues. The DNA for the CDR3 is TGTGCCAGCAGTACGAGGGGGCTAGACACAGATACGCAGTATTTT. It codes for CASSTRGLDTDTQYF.

The chain links TRBV5-6 to TRBJ1-6; 7 bases match TRBD1. The trim removed 5 bases at V and 7 bases at J, leaving 6 bases unmatched. This CDR3 region has 14 residues. The germline CDR1 and CDR2 sequences are SGHDT and YYEEEE. The CDR3 bases are TGTGCCAGCAGATACAGGGGAGAGAATTCACCCCTCCACTTT. It is translated as CASRYRGENSPLHF.

This clone has a handful of counts. V usage is TRBV7-9 and J usage is TRBJ2-5, with D unresolved. Trimming removed 0 bases at V and 1 base at J, with 3 bases between. This CDR3 region has 13 residues. The germline V gene encodes CDR1 SEHNR and CDR2 FQNEAQ (reference sequence). The CDR3 region is CASSLASQETQYF. In nucleotides, the CDR3 is TGTGCCAGCAGCTTAGCCAGCCAAGAGACCCAGTACTTC.

The V and J genes are TRBV4-1 and TRBJ1-1; TRBD1 might be the D (6 bases). Trimming took 1 base from V and 4 from J, leaving 19 bases between them. Germline values: CDR1 MGHRA, CDR2 YSYEKL. The CDR3 extends over 17 amino acids. CDR3 sequence reads: CASSQGRGPTGITEAFF. Here the CDR3 DNA reads TGCGCCAGCAGCCAAGGGCGGGGGCCCACAGGGATCACTGAAGCTTTCTTT.

The V call is TRBV6-5, the J call TRBJ1-6, with 7 nucleotides matching TRBD1. Germline-derived CDR1 and CDR2 are MNHEY and SVGAGI. Losses at the gene ends were 9 bases for V and 9 bases for J; bases not matched to a gene: 14. The CDR3 covers 15 residues. CDR3 protein: CASSLGTGVGSPLHF. CDR3 sequence (DNA): TGTGCCAGTTCCTTGGGAACAGGGGTTGGTTCACCCCTCCACTTT.

In this sample, this clone turned up once. The gene calls are TRBV5-4 and TRBJ2-2; TRBD1 agrees at 8 bases. The CDR3 extends over 16 amino acids. Germline V gives CDR1 SGHNT, CDR2 YYREEE (reference sequence). The V and J ends lost 0 bases and 1 base, in that order; junction bases with no gene match: 2. For the CDR3, the DNA is TGTGCCAGCAGCTTGGTAGGGACAGGGAACACCGGGGAGCTGTTTTTT. It specifies CASSLVGTGNTGELFF.

The CDR3 here is CASSRHLGTETNYGYTF. In DNA, the CDR3 is TGTGCCAGCAGCCGCCACCTAGGGACAGAAACTAACTATGGCTACACCTTC. V gene TRBV7-9 combines with J gene TRBJ1-2, with TRBD1 matching 7 bases. With V trimmed by 5 bases and J by 0 bases, 12 bases remained unmatched. This CDR3 is 17 amino acids long. Germline CDR1 and CDR2: SEHNR and FQNEAQ (reference sequence).

The rearrangement joins TRBV19 to TRBJ1-1; 8 bases fit TRBD1. The CDR3 runs 15 residues. The trim removed 8 bases at V and 3 bases at J, leaving 11 bases unmatched. CDR1 and CDR2 from the germline V gene are LNHDA and SQIVND (reference sequence). CDR3 sequence: CASVEAPQGDTEAFF. The CDR3 DNA follows: TGTGCCAGTGTCGAGGCCCCACAGGGGGACACTGAAGCTTTCTTT. Based on the CDR3 plus reference TRBV19 and TRBJ1-1, the full variable domain is DGGITQSPKYLFRKEGQNVTLSCEQNLNHDAMYWYRQDPGQGLRLIYYSQIVNDFQKGDIAEGYSVSREKKESFPLTVTSAQKNPTAFYLCASVEAPQGDTEAFFGQGTRLTVV.

The rearrangement joins TRBV9 to TRBJ1-2; TRBD1 is a possible D gene (6 bases). CDR1 is SGDLS and CDR2 is YYNGEE in the germline V gene. CDR3 length equals 15 residues. V lost 4 bases and J 3 bases, leaving 16 bases between the germline ends. The chain's CDR3 is CASSPNSGDYYGYTF. In DNA, the CDR3 is TGTGCCAGCAGCCCCAACTCAGGGGATTACTATGGCTACACCTTC. Supplemented by reference TRBV9 and TRBJ1-2, the full variable domain reads DSGVTQTPKHLITATGQRVTLRCSPRSGDLSVYWYQQSLDQGLQFLIQYYNGEERAKGNILERFSAQQFPDLHSELNLSSLELGDSALYFCASSPNSGDYYGYTFGSGTRLTVV.

The genes are TRBV5-1 and TRBJ1-3; the D gene is possibly TRBD1 (6 bases). Germline CDR1 reads SGHRS; CDR2 reads YFSETQ. This CDR3 spans 15 amino acids. The V and J ends lost 0 bases and 4 bases respectively, with 11 bases between them. CDR3 sequence: CASSLGVGQGNTIYF. The CDR3 DNA follows: TGCGCCAGCAGCTTGGGCGTGGGACAAGGAAACACCATATATTTT. Supplemented by reference TRBV5-1 and TRBJ1-3, the full variable domain reads KAGVTQTPRYLIKTRGQQVTLSCSPISGHRSVSWYQQTPGQGLQFLFEYFSETQRNKGNFPGRFSGRQFSNSRSEMNVSTLELGDSALYLCASSLGVGQGNTIYFGEGSWLTVV.

The chain links TRBV18 to TRBJ1-1, with 9 bases fitting TRBD1. The CDR3 loop spans 14 amino acids. Germline CDR1 KGHSH, CDR2 LQKENI. Trimming took 5 bases from V and 1 from J; bases not matched to a gene: 2. The chain's CDR3 is CASSTQGANTEAFF. The DNA of the CDR3 is TGTGCCAGCTCAACACAGGGGGCGAACACTGAAGCTTTCTTT. The full variable domain, rest sourced from reference TRBV18 and TRBJ1-1, is NAGVMQNPRHLVRRRGQEARLRCSPMKGHSHVYWYRQLPEEGLKFMVYLQKENIIDESGMPKERFSAEFPKEGPSILRIQQVVRGDSAAYFCASSTQGANTEAFFGQGTRLTVV.

This clone has only one observation. This sample includes further DNA sequences coding for the same CDR3. This rearrangement joins TRBV6-5 to TRBJ1-2; D perhaps matches TRBD1 (5 bases). There are 13 residues in the CDR3. The germline V and J ends were trimmed by 2 bases and 3 bases, with 7 bases remaining between them. Per germline, CDR1 MNHEY and CDR2 SVGAGI. Here the CDR3 reads CASSYQGYYGYTF. DNA for the CDR3: TGTGCCAGCAGTTACCAGGGTTACTATGGCTACACCTTC.